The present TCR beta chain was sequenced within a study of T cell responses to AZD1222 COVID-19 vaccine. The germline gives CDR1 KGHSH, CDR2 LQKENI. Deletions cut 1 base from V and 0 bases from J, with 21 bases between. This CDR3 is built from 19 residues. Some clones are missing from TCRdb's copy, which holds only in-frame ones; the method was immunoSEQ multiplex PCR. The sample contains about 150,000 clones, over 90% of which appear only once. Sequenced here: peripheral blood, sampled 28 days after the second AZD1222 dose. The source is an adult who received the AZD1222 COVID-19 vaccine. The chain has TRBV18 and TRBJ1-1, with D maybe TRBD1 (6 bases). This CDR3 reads CASSPLSRGGGQLNTEAFF. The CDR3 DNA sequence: TGTGCCAGCTCACCACTCTCTCGAGGCGGGGGGCAATTGAACACTGAAGCTTTCTTT.